A selection of T cell receptor beta chains follows, all from one sample in a study of CD8+CD57+ T cells in acquired aplastic anemia. TCRdb redid the calling of the reads with MiXCR, one entry per CDR3 protein. The sample has some 42,000 distinct CDR3 sequences; roughly 65% are singletons. Specimen: sorted CD4+, CD8+, or CD8+CD57+ T cells (not recorded which) from PBMCs. The receptor source for this set is a human donor in good health, serving as a control. Each CDR3 is given with its conserved first and last residue. The D gene is left open where the match is weak. A row's size may be missing; if present it is once, few, many or a size class.

d_gene	j_gene	abundance	v_gene	CDR3nt	CDR3aa
TRBD1	TRBJ1-6	.	TRBV25-1	TGTGCCAGCCGTACCATGACAGGGTCGAATTCACCCCTCCACTTT	CASRTMTGSNSPLHF
.	TRBJ1-2	.	TRBV20-1	TGCAGTGCTAGGATACAGGGAGGCTATGGCTACACCTTC	CSARIQGGYGYTF
.	TRBJ1-1	.	TRBV19	TGTGCCAGTAGTAACCTTTACACTGAAGCTTTCTTT	CASSNLYTEAFF
.	TRBJ1-1	.	TRBV10-3	TGTGCCATCAGTTCACCAACAGGGAACACTGAAGCTTTCTTT	CAISSPTGNTEAFF
TRBD1	TRBJ2-5	.	TRBV7-8	TGTGCCAGCAGTAGGGGACAGGAAGAGACCCAGTACTTC	CASSRGQEETQYF
.	TRBJ2-2	.	TRBV29-1	TGCAGCGTTGTAAGGGATACGAACACCGGGGAGCTGTTTTTT	CSVVRDTNTGELFF
.	TRBJ1-2	.	TRBV9	TGTGCCAGCAGCGTAGCTCCCACGGATGGCTACACCTTC	CASSVAPTDGYTF
.	TRBJ2-2	.	TRBV20-1	TGCAGTGCTAGAGGTCCGGGACAGAACACCGGGGAGCTGTTTTTT	CSARGPGQNTGELFF
.	TRBJ1-6	few	TRBV7-9	TGTGCCAGCAGCCCTGACACCCCTGGCTCACCCCTCCACTTT	CASSPDTPGSPLHF
TRBD1	TRBJ2-7	few	TRBV10-3	TGTGCCATCAGCACAGGGGAAGGTCCCTACGAGCAGTACTTC	CAISTGEGPYEQYF
.	TRBJ2-1	.	TRBV20-1	TGCAGTGCTAGAGTTTTTGACAATGAGCAGTTCTTC	CSARVFDNEQFF